The T cell receptor (beta chain) described here comes from a study of T-cell memory formation after mild COVID-19. Study at large: For the most part, TCR clusters were specific to one donor.

V lost 3 bases to trimming and J lost 10 bases, with 14 bases between them. This CDR3 region has 12 residues. The germline V gene has CDR1 SGHDT and CDR2 YYEEEE. Study findings and constraints: Clones contracting over day 15 to 85 were CD4/CD8 balanced, with later expanders leaning CD4+.

TCRdb reprocessed the 5' RACE reads with MiXCR, giving one entry per CDR3 protein. This sample has about 81,000 distinct CDR3 sequences, with 25% found just once. This clonotype was counted many times. Its antigen is currently unknown. The chain links TRBV5-6 to TRBJ2-7; D ambiguous. The sample consisted of PBMCs or a T cell subset sorted from them (not recorded which). The TCR was taken from a man between 18 and 29 years old who had mild COVID-19 (a few samples of this study predate the infection). Cell type and time point are not known. In DNA form, the CDR3 reads TGTGCCAGCAGCTCCCTGACGTCAAGTCAGTACTTC. Translated, it gives CASSSLTSSQYF. Full variable domain (outside the CDR3, taken from reference TRBV5-6 and TRBJ2-7): DAGVTQSPTHLIKTRGQQVTLRCSPKSGHDTVSWYQQALGQGPQFIFQYYEEEERQRGNFPDRFSGHQFPNYSSELNVNALLLGDSALYLCASSSLTSSQYFGPGTRLTVT.